This T cell receptor (beta chain) was retrieved from a study of blood T cell repertoires in COVID-19. Study-level background: Material from acute and convalescent COVID-19 was sourced from the United States, Italy and Spain.

V shed 1 base and J shed 6 bases, with 16 bases lying between them. The V gene's germline CDR1 is MNHEY and CDR2 SMNVEV (reference sequence). This CDR3 is 16 amino acids long. The method was immunoSEQ multiplex PCR; TCRdb's version includes in-frame clones alone and lacks a portion of them. The table lists 25,000 to 40,000 clones, about 89% of them singletons. This sequence joins TRBV27 and TRBJ2-1; unclear D gene. The receptor comes from a human donor in a cohort sampled during active COVID-19. The sequenced sample consisted of peripheral blood. CDR3 nucleotides: TGTGCCAGCAGTTTATTCGCCGTGACTCTTGGCAATGAGCAGTTCTTC. Protein product: CASSLFAVTLGNEQFF.